The subject of this entry is one T cell receptor (beta chain). Its target is not known. This sample stems from a study of T cell repertoires and Cas9 in healthy adults. The overall study: CD4 and CD8 compartments: SpCas9-reactive T cells profiled for potency, cytotoxicity, lineage. Study-wide results and caveats: SpCas9-reactive regulatory T cells reportedly mitigated SpCas9-reactive effector T cells in vitro.

Generated by immunoSEQ multiplex PCR, the TCRdb table keeps only in-frame clones and is missing some. Altogether around 23,000 clones are present, about 90% being singletons, with the ten largest covering about 0.78%. The V end was cut by 5 bases, the J end by 2 bases, with 10 bases between. The germline gives CDR1 MNHEY, CDR2 SVGAGI. The CDR3 consists of 14 residues. The J gene is TRBJ1-5, the V gene TRBV6-5; possibly TRBD1 for D (5 bases). This clonotype was obtained from a human donor in good health. The source material was CD4+ effector T cells (CD127+, CD25-, CD137-, CD154-) from PBMCs; culture status not recorded. In DNA form, the CDR3 reads TGTGCCAGCAGTGGGGGTGGCGGCAATCAGCCCCAGCATTTT. Translation: CASSGGGGNQPQHF.